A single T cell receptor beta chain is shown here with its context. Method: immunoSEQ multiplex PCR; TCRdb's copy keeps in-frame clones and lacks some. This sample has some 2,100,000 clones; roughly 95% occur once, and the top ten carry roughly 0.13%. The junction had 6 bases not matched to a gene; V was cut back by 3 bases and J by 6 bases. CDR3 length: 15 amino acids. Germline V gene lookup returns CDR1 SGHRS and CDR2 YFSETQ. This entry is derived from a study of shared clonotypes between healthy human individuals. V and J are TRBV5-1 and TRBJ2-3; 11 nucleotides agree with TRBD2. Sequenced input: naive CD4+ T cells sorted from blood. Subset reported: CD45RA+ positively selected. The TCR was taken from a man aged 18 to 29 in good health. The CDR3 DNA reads TGCGCCAGCAGCTATACTAGCGGGAGTGGGGATACGCAGTATTTT. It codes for CASSYTSGSGDTQYF.